This is a list of T cell receptor beta chains from one sample in a study of cytomegalovirus exposure and HLA in healthy donors. Some clones are missing from TCRdb's copy, which holds only in-frame ones; the method was immunoSEQ multiplex PCR. The table shows over 100,000 clones, with 82% occurring only once. The source material was PBMCs. The receptors shown here come from a man aged 30-40 years in good health and CMV-seropositive. Both conserved end residues are part of each CDR3. The D gene is left open where the match is weak. Size values are once, few and many counts, or a class for expanded clones, and some rows have none.

V gene: TRBV23-1; clone size: NA; D gene: NA; J gene: TRBJ2-6; CDR3 protein: CASSQSPGRRAGANVLTF; CDR3 DNA: TGCGCCAGCAGTCAATCGCCGGGAAGACGGGCTGGGGCCAACGTCCTGACTTTC
V gene: TRBV5-6; clone size: once; D gene: NA; J gene: TRBJ1-2; CDR3 protein: CASSPDRNYGYTF; CDR3 DNA: TGTGCCAGCAGTCCCGACAGGAACTATGGCTACACCTTC
V gene: TRBV15; clone size: NA; D gene: NA; J gene: TRBJ1-5; CDR3 protein: CATSRDGWEYSNQPQHF; CDR3 DNA: TGTGCCACCAGCAGAGATGGGTGGGAGTATAGCAATCAGCCCCAGCATTTT
V gene: TRBV29-1; clone size: NA; D gene: NA; J gene: TRBJ1-1; CDR3 protein: CSAWYPGRGEAAFF; CDR3 DNA: TGCAGCGCCTGGTACCCAGGGAGGGGGGAGGCGGCTTTCTTT
V gene: TRBV5-6; clone size: NA; D gene: TRBD1; J gene: TRBJ2-2; CDR3 protein: CASSFPGTGHTGELFF; CDR3 DNA: TGTGCCAGCAGCTTTCCCGGGACAGGGCACACCGGGGAGCTGTTTTTT
V gene: TRBV5-1; clone size: few; D gene: NA; J gene: TRBJ1-1; CDR3 protein: CASSLQGSTEAFF; CDR3 DNA: TGCGCCAGCAGCTTGCAGGGGAGCACTGAAGCTTTCTTT
V gene: TRBV7-2; clone size: NA; D gene: NA; J gene: TRBJ2-2; CDR3 protein: CASSFSLVEGGELFF; CDR3 DNA: TGTGCCAGCAGCTTTTCGCTAGTGGAGGGCGGGGAGCTGTTTTTT
V gene: TRBV6-5; clone size: once; D gene: NA; J gene: TRBJ2-3; CDR3 protein: CASTAGQTFTDTQYF; CDR3 DNA: TGTGCCAGCACGGCCGGACAGACCTTCACAGATACGCAGTATTTT
V gene: TRBV7-8; clone size: few; D gene: TRBD1; J gene: TRBJ1-5; CDR3 protein: CASSLTGALNQPQHF; CDR3 DNA: TGTGCCAGCAGCTTAACAGGGGCCCTGAATCAGCCCCAGCATTTT
V gene: TRBV5-5; clone size: NA; D gene: NA; J gene: TRBJ1-5; CDR3 protein: CASSSVLSNQPQHF; CDR3 DNA: TGTGCCAGCAGCTCCGTCTTAAGCAATCAGCCCCAGCATTTT
V gene: TRBV2; clone size: NA; D gene: TRBD2; J gene: TRBJ2-3; CDR3 protein: CASMETGGLDTQYF; CDR3 DNA: TGTGCCAGCATGGAAACGGGGGGGCTAGATACGCAGTATTTT
V gene: TRBV18; clone size: NA; D gene: NA; J gene: TRBJ1-5; CDR3 protein: CASSPAGGNQPQHF; CDR3 DNA: TGTGCCAGCTCCCCAGCGGGTGGCAATCAGCCCCAGCATTTT
V gene: TRBV11-2; clone size: NA; D gene: TRBD1; J gene: TRBJ1-2; CDR3 protein: CASSSLRTGGIYGYTF; CDR3 DNA: TGTGCCAGCAGCTCCCTCCGGACAGGGGGCATCTATGGCTACACCTTC
V gene: TRBV9; clone size: once; D gene: NA; J gene: TRBJ1-1; CDR3 protein: CASSVAGGMNTEAFF; CDR3 DNA: TGTGCCAGCAGCGTAGCTGGAGGGATGAACACTGAAGCTTTCTTT
V gene: TRBV2; clone size: NA; D gene: NA; J gene: TRBJ1-2; CDR3 protein: CASSDSAHYGYTF; CDR3 DNA: TGTGCCAGCAGTGACAGCGCCCACTATGGCTACACCTTC
V gene: TRBV5-8; clone size: NA; D gene: NA; J gene: TRBJ1-2; CDR3 protein: CASSDYGYTF; CDR3 DNA: TGTGCCAGCTCGGACTATGGCTACACCTTC
V gene: TRBV7-6; clone size: NA; D gene: TRBD1; J gene: TRBJ1-1; CDR3 protein: CASSQQGGTEAFF; CDR3 DNA: TGTGCCAGCAGCCAGCAGGGGGGCACTGAAGCTTTCTTT
V gene: TRBV19; clone size: once; D gene: TRBD1; J gene: TRBJ2-5; CDR3 protein: CASGRGQGVGETQYF; CDR3 DNA: TGTGCCAGTGGCCGCGGACAGGGGGTAGGGGAGACCCAGTACTTC
V gene: TRBV27; clone size: few; D gene: TRBD2; J gene: TRBJ2-1; CDR3 protein: CASSLRGGGYYNEQFF; CDR3 DNA: TGTGCCAGCAGTTTACGGGGCGGGGGGTACTACAATGAGCAGTTCTTC
V gene: TRBV4-1; clone size: NA; D gene: TRBD1; J gene: TRBJ1-2; CDR3 protein: CASSQGLTGGSYGYTF; CDR3 DNA: TGCGCCAGCAGCCAAGGTCTGACAGGGGGTTCATATGGCTACACCTTC
V gene: TRBV5-1; clone size: NA; D gene: NA; J gene: TRBJ1-1; CDR3 protein: CASSPTQTRGGDEAFF; CDR3 DNA: TGCGCCAGCAGCCCAACACAAACGAGGGGGGGGGATGAAGCTTTCTTT
V gene: TRBV29-1; clone size: NA; D gene: NA; J gene: TRBJ1-1; CDR3 protein: CSVGGSLNTEAFF; CDR3 DNA: TGCAGCGTTGGGGGCAGTCTGAACACTGAAGCTTTCTTT
V gene: TRBV4-1; clone size: NA; D gene: TRBD2; J gene: TRBJ2-5; CDR3 protein: CASSHVPTRTSPSETQYF; CDR3 DNA: TGCGCCAGCAGCCACGTACCAACCCGGACTAGCCCCTCGGAGACCCAGTACTTC
V gene: TRBV6-6; clone size: few; D gene: NA; J gene: TRBJ1-1; CDR3 protein: CASSYPEEGNTEAFF; CDR3 DNA: TGTGCCAGCAGTTACCCCGAAGAGGGGAACACTGAAGCTTTCTTT
V gene: TRBV27; clone size: NA; D gene: TRBD2; J gene: TRBJ2-2; CDR3 protein: CASSPGAGEGYTGELFF; CDR3 DNA: TGTGCCAGCAGTCCCGGAGCGGGGGAGGGGTACACCGGGGAGCTGTTTTTT
V gene: TRBV5-4; clone size: NA; D gene: NA; J gene: TRBJ1-1; CDR3 protein: CASSLGGRSTEAFF; CDR3 DNA: TGTGCCAGCAGCTTAGGGGGTCGGAGCACTGAAGCTTTCTTT
V gene: TRBV6-5; clone size: NA; D gene: TRBD1; J gene: TRBJ1-5; CDR3 protein: CASSRQGQPQHF; CDR3 DNA: TGTGCCAGCAGTCGACAGGGTCAGCCCCAGCATTTT
V gene: TRBV29-1; clone size: NA; D gene: NA; J gene: TRBJ1-2; CDR3 protein: CSVEDQGTTYYGYTF; CDR3 DNA: TGCAGCGTTGAAGATCAGGGGACAACCTACTATGGCTACACCTTC
V gene: TRBV21-1; clone size: medium-sized; D gene: NA; J gene: TRBJ1-1; CDR3 protein: CASSPSAVTEAFF; CDR3 DNA: TGTGCCAGCAGCCCTTCGGCGGTCACTGAAGCTTTCTTT
V gene: TRBV5-6; clone size: NA; D gene: TRBD2; J gene: TRBJ2-1; CDR3 protein: CASILSGTRNEQFF; CDR3 DNA: TGTGCCAGCATCCTTAGCGGGACTCGGAATGAGCAGTTCTTC
V gene: TRBV27; clone size: few; D gene: TRBD2; J gene: TRBJ2-1; CDR3 protein: CASSSSGTIPLYNEQFF; CDR3 DNA: TGTGCCAGCAGTTCCTCGGGGACTATCCCCCTTTACAATGAGCAGTTCTTC
V gene: TRBV6-5; clone size: NA; D gene: TRBD1; J gene: TRBJ1-3; CDR3 protein: CASSYSNRGDTIYF; CDR3 DNA: TGTGCCAGCAGTTACTCCAACAGGGGCGACACCATATATTTT
V gene: TRBV5-8; clone size: NA; D gene: TRBD2; J gene: TRBJ2-1; CDR3 protein: CGNRQRGNNEQFF; CDR3 DNA: TGTGGGAACCGTCAGCGGGGGAACAATGAGCAGTTCTTC
V gene: TRBV7-7; clone size: NA; D gene: NA; J gene: TRBJ2-5; CDR3 protein: CASSRDRQETQYF; CDR3 DNA: TGTGCCAGCAGCCGCGACAGACAAGAGACCCAGTACTTC
V gene: TRBV19; clone size: NA; D gene: TRBD1; J gene: TRBJ1-2; CDR3 protein: CASSIAWTGEDGYTF; CDR3 DNA: TGTGCCAGTAGTATAGCTTGGACAGGGGAGGATGGCTACACCTTC
V gene: TRBV5-1; clone size: NA; D gene: NA; J gene: TRBJ2-2; CDR3 protein: CASSLQGGPGELFF; CDR3 DNA: TGCGCCAGCAGCTTGCAAGGAGGCCCCGGGGAGCTGTTTTTT
V gene: TRBV4-1; clone size: NA; D gene: TRBD2; J gene: TRBJ2-5; CDR3 protein: CASSQGLAGGPGETQYF; CDR3 DNA: TGCGCCAGCAGCCAAGGACTAGCGGGGGGGCCGGGAGAGACCCAGTACTTC
V gene: TRBV11-2; clone size: NA; D gene: NA; J gene: TRBJ1-4; CDR3 protein: CASSLDPGTNEKLFF; CDR3 DNA: TGTGCCAGCAGCTTAGATCCAGGGACTAATGAAAAACTGTTTTTT
V gene: TRBV5-6; clone size: NA; D gene: TRBD1; J gene: TRBJ1-2; CDR3 protein: CASSNMDRDYGYTF; CDR3 DNA: TGTGCCAGCAGCAACATGGACAGGGACTATGGCTACACCTTC
V gene: TRBV6-4; clone size: NA; D gene: TRBD2; J gene: TRBJ2-3; CDR3 protein: CASSDGEGQDTQYF; CDR3 DNA: TGTGCCAGCAGTGATGGGGAGGGCCAGGATACGCAGTATTTT
V gene: TRBV15; clone size: NA; D gene: NA; J gene: TRBJ1-1; CDR3 protein: CAITTGLNTEAFF; CDR3 DNA: TGTGCCATTACGACAGGCTTGAACACTGAAGCTTTCTTT
V gene: TRBV2; clone size: NA; D gene: NA; J gene: TRBJ1-1; CDR3 protein: CASSETWNTEAFF; CDR3 DNA: TGTGCCAGCAGTGAGACATGGAACACTGAAGCTTTCTTT
V gene: TRBV28; clone size: NA; D gene: NA; J gene: TRBJ1-4; CDR3 protein: CASSLRGFSGEKLFF; CDR3 DNA: TGTGCCAGCAGTCTGAGGGGGTTCTCGGGGGAAAAACTGTTTTTT
V gene: TRBV2; clone size: NA; D gene: NA; J gene: TRBJ1-5; CDR3 protein: CASRGRDQPQHF; CDR3 DNA: TGTGCCAGCAGGGGCAGAGATCAGCCCCAGCATTTT
V gene: TRBV9; clone size: NA; D gene: TRBD2; J gene: TRBJ2-2; CDR3 protein: CASSAAREFGELFF; CDR3 DNA: TGTGCCAGCAGCGCGGCGCGGGAGTTCGGGGAGCTGTTTTTT
V gene: TRBV7-3; clone size: NA; D gene: NA; J gene: TRBJ1-4; CDR3 protein: CASSLWGRGGGANEKLFF; CDR3 DNA: TGTGCCAGCAGCTTATGGGGTCGGGGGGGCGGCGCGAATGAAAAACTGTTTTTT
V gene: TRBV28; clone size: NA; D gene: NA; J gene: TRBJ1-1; CDR3 protein: CASSLGSLNTEAFF; CDR3 DNA: TGTGCCAGCAGTTTGGGCAGTCTGAACACTGAAGCTTTCTTT
V gene: TRBV6-1; clone size: NA; D gene: NA; J gene: TRBJ1-6; CDR3 protein: CASSEREFGSRNSPLHF; CDR3 DNA: TGTGCCAGCAGTGAGCGGGAGTTTGGTAGTCGTAATTCACCCCTCCACTTT
V gene: TRBV28; clone size: NA; D gene: TRBD2; J gene: TRBJ2-5; CDR3 protein: CASSPAEGASGGRWGETQYF; CDR3 DNA: TGTGCCAGCAGTCCGGCAGAGGGGGCTAGCGGGGGGCGGTGGGGAGAGACCCAGTACTTC
V gene: TRBV18; clone size: NA; D gene: TRBD2; J gene: TRBJ2-1; CDR3 protein: CASSPGLAGPLGYNEQFF; CDR3 DNA: TGTGCCAGCTCACCAGGACTAGCGGGGCCACTTGGATACAATGAGCAGTTCTTC
V gene: TRBV5-1; clone size: NA; D gene: NA; J gene: TRBJ2-2; CDR3 protein: CASSLRAGTSSAGELFF; CDR3 DNA: TGCGCCAGCAGCCTGCGGGCAGGGACAAGTAGCGCCGGGGAGCTGTTTTTT
V gene: TRBV6-4; clone size: few; D gene: NA; J gene: TRBJ2-3; CDR3 protein: CASSEGGGADTQYF; CDR3 DNA: TGTGCCAGCAGTGAAGGGGGGGGAGCGGATACGCAGTATTTT
V gene: TRBV7-3; clone size: NA; D gene: NA; J gene: TRBJ1-1; CDR3 protein: CASSLRGNTEAFF; CDR3 DNA: TGTGCCAGCAGCCTCAGGGGGAACACTGAAGCTTTCTTT
V gene: TRBV13; clone size: NA; D gene: NA; J gene: TRBJ1-2; CDR3 protein: CASSWGGYGYTF; CDR3 DNA: TGTGCCAGCAGTTGGGGAGGCTATGGCTACACCTTC
V gene: TRBV5-5; clone size: NA; D gene: TRBD1; J gene: TRBJ1-2; CDR3 protein: CASSLAGQGPSLYGYTF; CDR3 DNA: TGTGCCAGCAGCTTGGCCGGACAGGGGCCATCCCTCTATGGCTACACCTTC
V gene: TRBV9; clone size: NA; D gene: NA; J gene: TRBJ2-4; CDR3 protein: CASSVGGATKNIQYF; CDR3 DNA: TGTGCCAGCAGCGTAGGTGGGGCTACCAAAAACATTCAGTACTTC
V gene: TRBV7-9; clone size: NA; D gene: TRBD1; J gene: TRBJ2-5; CDR3 protein: CASSPRGGQGRETQYF; CDR3 DNA: TGTGCCAGCAGCCCGCGAGGGGGACAGGGTAGGGAGACCCAGTACTTC
V gene: TRBV7-7; clone size: NA; D gene: TRBD1; J gene: TRBJ2-3; CDR3 protein: CASSQVIGGYTDTQYF; CDR3 DNA: TGTGCCAGCAGCCAAGTAATAGGGGGCTACACAGATACGCAGTATTTT
V gene: TRBV9; clone size: few; D gene: TRBD2; J gene: TRBJ2-2; CDR3 protein: CASSPGLAGEAGELFF; CDR3 DNA: TGTGCCAGCAGCCCTGGACTAGCGGGAGAGGCCGGGGAGCTGTTTTTT